This T cell receptor (beta chain) was found in a study of blood T cell repertoires in COVID-19. Study-level background: Sources were T cells, B-cell-depleted T cells, or PBMCs; the material itself was cDNA or gDNA.

Trimming stripped 3 bases from V and 0 bases from J, with 6 bases between. Looked up from germline, CDR1 is MGHRA and CDR2 is YSYEKL. This CDR3 contains 14 residues. As originally analysed: Reference gene primer amplification gave nucleated cell count estimates. The method was immunoSEQ multiplex PCR; TCRdb's version includes in-frame clones alone and lacks a portion of them. D and trimming come from the DNA, and the V and J calls and clone size come from that table. The sample holds over 45,000 clones, approximately 84% seen once. V is TRBV4-1 and J is TRBJ1-5; no firm D call. This sequence was found in a man aged 45-60 years with active COVID-19. Sequencing was done on a sample of peripheral blood. The CDR3, as DNA: TGCGCCAGCAGCCAGCGGTCTAGCAATCAGCCCCAGCATTTT. Its translation is CASSQRSSNQPQHF.